This TCR beta chain was observed in a study of T cell responses to AZD1222 COVID-19 vaccine. Using immunoSEQ multiplex PCR, the repertoire was profiled, and TCRdb retains in-frame clones only, with some absent. The repertoire consists of 140,000 or so clones, with 88% occurring once and the leading ten covering around 5%. Findings and limits, study-wide: At 160-218 and 743-854, vaccine-associated CD4 TCRs were dominant, and they spanned spike. White British donors predominated, females outnumbered males, and clonal diversity was possibly underestimated. Without day 14 samples, only post-peak T cell repertoires were studied.

Trimming stripped 4 bases from V and 5 bases from J, with 8 bases between. This CDR3 comprises 13 residues. CDR1 and CDR2 from the germline V gene are MNHEY and SMNVEV (reference sequence). Notes on this clone: Antigen unknown.

The sequencing used peripheral blood, collected 28 days after the second dose of the MenACWY control vaccine. This chain joins TRBV27 and TRBJ2-2; no clear D. This clonotype was obtained from an adult who received the MenACWY meningococcal vaccine as a control. The CDR3 region has the DNA TGTGCCAGCAGTTCTAGAGGAACCGGGGAGCTGTTTTTT. Protein: CASSSRGTGELFF.